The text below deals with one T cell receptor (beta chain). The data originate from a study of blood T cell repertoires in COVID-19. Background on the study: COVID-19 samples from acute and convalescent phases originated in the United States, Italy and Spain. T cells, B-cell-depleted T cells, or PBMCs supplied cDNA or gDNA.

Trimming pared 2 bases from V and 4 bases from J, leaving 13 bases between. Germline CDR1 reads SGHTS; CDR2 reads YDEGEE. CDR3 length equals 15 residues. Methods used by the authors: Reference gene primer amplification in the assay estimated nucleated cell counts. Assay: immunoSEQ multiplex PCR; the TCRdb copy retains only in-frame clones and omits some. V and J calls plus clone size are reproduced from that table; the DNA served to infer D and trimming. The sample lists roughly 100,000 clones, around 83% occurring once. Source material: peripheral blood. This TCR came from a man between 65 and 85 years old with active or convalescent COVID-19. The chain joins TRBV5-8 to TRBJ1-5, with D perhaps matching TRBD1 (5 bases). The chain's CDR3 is CASSFGGEVNQPQHF. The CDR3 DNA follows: TGTGCCAGCAGCTTCGGAGGGGAGGTAAATCAGCCCCAGCATTTT.